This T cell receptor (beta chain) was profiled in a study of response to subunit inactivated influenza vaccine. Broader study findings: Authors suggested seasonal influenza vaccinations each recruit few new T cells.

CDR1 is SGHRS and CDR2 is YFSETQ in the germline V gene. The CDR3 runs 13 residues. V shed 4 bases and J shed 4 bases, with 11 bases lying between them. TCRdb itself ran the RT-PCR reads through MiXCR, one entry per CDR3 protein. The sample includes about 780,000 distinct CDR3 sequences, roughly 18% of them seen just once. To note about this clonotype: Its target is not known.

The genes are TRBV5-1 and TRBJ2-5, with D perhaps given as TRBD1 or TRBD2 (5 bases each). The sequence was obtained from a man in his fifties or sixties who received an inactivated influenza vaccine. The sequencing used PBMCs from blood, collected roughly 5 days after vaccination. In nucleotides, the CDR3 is TGCGCCAGCAGCCGGCTGGGGGTAGAGACCCAGTACTTC. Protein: CASSRLGVETQYF. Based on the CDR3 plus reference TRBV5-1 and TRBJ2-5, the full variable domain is KAGVTQTPRYLIKTRGQQVTLSCSPISGHRSVSWYQQTPGQGLQFLFEYFSETQRNKGNFPGRFSGRQFSNSRSEMNVSTLELGDSALYLCASSRLGVETQYFGPGTRLLVL.